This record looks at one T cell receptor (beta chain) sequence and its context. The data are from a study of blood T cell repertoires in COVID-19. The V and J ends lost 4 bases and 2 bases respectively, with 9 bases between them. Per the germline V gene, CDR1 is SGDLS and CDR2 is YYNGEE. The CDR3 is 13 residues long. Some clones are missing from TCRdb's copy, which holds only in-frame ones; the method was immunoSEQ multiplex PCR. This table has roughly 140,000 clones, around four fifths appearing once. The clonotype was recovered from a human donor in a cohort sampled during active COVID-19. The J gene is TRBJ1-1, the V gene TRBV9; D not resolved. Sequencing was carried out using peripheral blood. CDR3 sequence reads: CASSPEGNTEAFF. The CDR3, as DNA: TGTGCCAGCAGCCCTGAGGGAAACACTGAAGCTTTCTTT.